This TCR beta chain appears in the sequencing data of a study of cytomegalovirus exposure and HLA in healthy donors. Broader study findings: The study listed roughly 160 cytomegalovirus-associated TCR beta chains. Most TCR sequences were rare, but some public TCRs occurred in many donors.

Clones were sequenced by immunoSEQ multiplex PCR, and TCRdb holds only the in-frame ones, with some missing. The table lists fewer than 150,000 clones, just over 85% of them singletons. An approximately 120-subject validation cohort, separate from the approximately 610-subject first cohort, supplied the donors. Notes on this clone: Its specificity is unknown. A read error is the likely source, as a far larger clone sits one nucleotide away.

This TCR derives from a woman aged 18-29 years in good health and CMV-seropositive. Source material: PBMCs.

CDR3 region: CASSLEDSYEQYF. CDR3 coding DNA: TGTGCCAGCAGCTTAGAAGACAGCTACGAGCAGTACTTC. The rearrangement uses TRBV7-2 and TRBJ2-7; a possible D gene is TRBD1 (5 bases). CDR1 is SGHTA, CDR2 FQGNSA, per germline. V lost 1 base and J lost 3, with 7 bases in between. This CDR3 is 13 amino acids long.